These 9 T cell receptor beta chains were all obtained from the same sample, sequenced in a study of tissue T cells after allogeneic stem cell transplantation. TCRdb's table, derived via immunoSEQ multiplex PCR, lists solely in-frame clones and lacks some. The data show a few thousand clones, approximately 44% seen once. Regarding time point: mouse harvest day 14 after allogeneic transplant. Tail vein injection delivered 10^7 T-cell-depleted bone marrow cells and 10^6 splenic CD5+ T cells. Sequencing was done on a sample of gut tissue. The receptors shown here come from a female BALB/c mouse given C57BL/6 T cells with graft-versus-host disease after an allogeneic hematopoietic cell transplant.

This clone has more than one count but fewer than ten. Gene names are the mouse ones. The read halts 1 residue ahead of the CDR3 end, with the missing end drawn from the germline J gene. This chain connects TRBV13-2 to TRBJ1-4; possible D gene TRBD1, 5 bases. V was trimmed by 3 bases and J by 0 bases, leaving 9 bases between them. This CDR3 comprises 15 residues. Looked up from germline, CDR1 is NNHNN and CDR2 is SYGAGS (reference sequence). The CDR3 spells CASGAGHISNERLFF. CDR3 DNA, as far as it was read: TGTGCCAGCGGTGCCGGACATATTTCCAACGAAAGATTATTT.

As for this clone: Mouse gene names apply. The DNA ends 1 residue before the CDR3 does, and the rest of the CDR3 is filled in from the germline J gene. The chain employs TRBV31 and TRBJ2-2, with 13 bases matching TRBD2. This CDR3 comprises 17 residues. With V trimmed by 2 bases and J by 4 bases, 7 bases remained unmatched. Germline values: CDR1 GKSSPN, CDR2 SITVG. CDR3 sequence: CAWSGTGGVRGTGQLYF. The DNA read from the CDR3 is TGTGCCTGGAGTGGGACTGGGGGGGTCAGGGGCACCGGGCAGCTCTAC.

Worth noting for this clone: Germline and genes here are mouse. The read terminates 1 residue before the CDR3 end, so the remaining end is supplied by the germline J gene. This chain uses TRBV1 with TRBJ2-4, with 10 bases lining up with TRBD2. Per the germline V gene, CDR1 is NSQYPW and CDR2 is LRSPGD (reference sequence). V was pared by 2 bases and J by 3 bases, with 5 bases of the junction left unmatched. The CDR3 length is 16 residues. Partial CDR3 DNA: TGCACCTGCAGTGCAAGACTGGGGGGCGGGCAAAACACCTTGTAC. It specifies CTCSARLGGGQNTLY. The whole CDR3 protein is CTCSARLGGGQNTLYF.

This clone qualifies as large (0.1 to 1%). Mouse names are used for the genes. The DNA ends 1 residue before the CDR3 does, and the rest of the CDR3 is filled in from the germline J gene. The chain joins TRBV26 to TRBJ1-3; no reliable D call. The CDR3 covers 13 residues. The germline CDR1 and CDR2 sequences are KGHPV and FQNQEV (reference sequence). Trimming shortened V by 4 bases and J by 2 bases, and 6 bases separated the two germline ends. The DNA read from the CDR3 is TGTGCCAGCAGTCGGGGTCCTGGAAATACGCTCTAT. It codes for CASSRGPGNTLY. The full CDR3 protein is CASSRGPGNTLYF.

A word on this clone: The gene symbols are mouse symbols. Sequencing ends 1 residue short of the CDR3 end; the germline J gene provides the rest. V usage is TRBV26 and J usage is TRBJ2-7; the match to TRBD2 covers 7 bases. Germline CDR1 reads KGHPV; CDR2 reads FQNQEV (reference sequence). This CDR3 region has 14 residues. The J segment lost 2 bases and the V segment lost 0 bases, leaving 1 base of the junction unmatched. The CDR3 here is CASSLSGGAYEQYF. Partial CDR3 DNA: TGTGCCAGCAGTCTGTCCGGGGGGGCCTATGAACAGTAC.

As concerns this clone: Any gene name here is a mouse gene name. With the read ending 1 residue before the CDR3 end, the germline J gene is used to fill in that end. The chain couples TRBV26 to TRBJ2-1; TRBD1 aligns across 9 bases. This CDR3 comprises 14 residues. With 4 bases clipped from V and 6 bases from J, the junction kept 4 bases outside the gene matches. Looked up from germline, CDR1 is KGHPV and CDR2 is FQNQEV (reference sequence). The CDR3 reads CASSPGQGSAEQFF. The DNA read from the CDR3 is TGTGCCAGCAGTCCAGGACAGGGGTCTGCTGAGCAGTTC.

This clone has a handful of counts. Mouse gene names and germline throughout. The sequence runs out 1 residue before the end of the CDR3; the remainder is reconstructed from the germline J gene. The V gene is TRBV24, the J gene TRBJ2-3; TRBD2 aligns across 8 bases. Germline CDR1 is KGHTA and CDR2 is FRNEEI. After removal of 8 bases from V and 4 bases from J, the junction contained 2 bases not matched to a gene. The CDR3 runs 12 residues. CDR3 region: CASPGGSETLYF. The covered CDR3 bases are TGTGCCAGCCCTGGGGGGTCAGAAACGCTGTAT.

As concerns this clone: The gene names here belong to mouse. This CDR3 reads CASSDSGGTQYF. Incomplete CDR3 DNA: TGTGCCAGCAGTGATAGTGGGGGCACCCAGTAC. This sequence joins TRBV13-1 and TRBJ2-5; the D gene is possibly TRBD2 (6 bases). The read halts 1 residue ahead of the CDR3 end, with the missing end drawn from the germline J gene. The CDR3 runs 12 residues. V lost 1 base and J lost 8, with 8 bases in between. From germline, CDR1 is NSHNY and CDR2 SYGAGN.

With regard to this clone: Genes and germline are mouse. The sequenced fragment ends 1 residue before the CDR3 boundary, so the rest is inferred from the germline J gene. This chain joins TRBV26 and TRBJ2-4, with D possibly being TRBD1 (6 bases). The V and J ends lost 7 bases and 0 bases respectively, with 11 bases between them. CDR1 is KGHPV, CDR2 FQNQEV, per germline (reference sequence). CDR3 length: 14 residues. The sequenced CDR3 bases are TGTGCCAGCACCCCCGGGACAAGTCAAAACACCTTGTAC. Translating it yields CASTPGTSQNTLY. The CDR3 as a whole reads CASTPGTSQNTLYF.